This T cell receptor (beta chain) was recovered during a study of regulatory T cells in long-lasting Graves disease. Time point in this sample: newly diagnosed GD, antithyroid drugs for less than 3 months. PBMCs provided the RNA from which the TCR library was made. Germline-derived CDR1 and CDR2 are MGHDK and SYGVNS. The CDR3 has 13 residues. Trimming pared 6 bases from V and 5 bases from J, leaving 10 bases between. Assembly of TCR beta libraries relied on iRepertoire HTBI primers together with Arm-PCR of CDR3 regions. TCRdb called the multiplex PCR reads again in MiXCR, with one record for every CDR3 protein. The sample consists of hundreds of thousands of distinct CDR3 sequences, 16% of them appearing once. The data also belong to a second study, concerning T cells in Graves' hyperthyroidism and ophthalmopathy. According to that study: Ophthalmopathy, which appeared later, was predicted by the model a median roughly 6.6 months before onset.

J is TRBJ2-2 and V is TRBV25-1, with D tentatively TRBD2 (5 bases). The sequence was obtained from a man between 35 and 55 years old with Graves disease. The sequenced sample was peripheral blood mononuclear cells (PBMCs), obtained at new diagnosis, from a patient treated with antithyroid drugs. The CDR3 region has the DNA TGTGCCAGCAGAGGGCCGGGGACCGGGGAGCTGTTTTTT. This gives the protein CASRGPGTGELFF.